Each of the 9 T cell receptor beta chains below was sequenced from the same sample in a study of blood T cell repertoires in COVID-19. TCRdb's table, derived via immunoSEQ multiplex PCR, lists solely in-frame clones and lacks some. The repertoire holds some 400,000 clones, with around 87% as singletons. Sequencing was carried out using peripheral blood. All receptors come from a man younger than 30 with active or convalescent COVID-19.

A single count supports this clone. The chain carries TRBV6-5 and TRBJ2-7; the D gene is possibly TRBD1 (6 bases). This CDR3 region has 13 residues. Trimming cost V 9 bases and J 7 bases, with 19 bases left between them. Germline CDR1 is MNHEY and CDR2 is SVGAGI. CDR3 nucleotide sequence: TGTGCCAGTGGTCTCGGACAGAACAGGGAGCAGTACTTC. Protein: CASGLGQNREQYF.

The chain has TRBV6-5 and TRBJ1-5, with 8 bases fitting TRBD1. Germline CDR1 MNHEY, CDR2 SVGAGI. CDR3 length: 15 residues. V was pared by 9 bases and J by 0 bases, with 7 bases of the junction left unmatched. In DNA, the CDR3 is TGTGCCAGTGGACAGGGAGTTTATAGCAATCAGCCCCAGCATTTT. The encoded protein is CASGQGVYSNQPQHF.

This sequence joins TRBV5-1 and TRBJ2-1; D is unclear. The CDR3 sequence is 14 residues long. Germline V gene lookup returns CDR1 SGHRS and CDR2 YFSETQ. V was shortened by 0 bases and J by 4 bases, with 8 bases between the two germline ends. CDR3 residues: CASSLEQLYNEQFF. In nucleotides, the CDR3 is TGCGCCAGCAGCTTGGAACAGTTATACAATGAGCAGTTCTTC.

The V and J genes are TRBV5-4 and TRBJ2-1; D uncertain. CDR1 is SGHNT, CDR2 YYREEE, per germline (reference sequence). Trimming took 0 bases from V and 8 from J, leaving 21 bases between them. CDR3 length: 17 residues. The CDR3 DNA sequence: TGTGCCAGCAGCTTGGCCGGTGGAGAGGTTGTGGTGGATGAGCAGTTCTTC. Protein product: CASSLAGGEVVVDEQFF.

V gene TRBV4-2 combines with J gene TRBJ2-2, with D hard to call. The germline gives CDR1 LGHNA, CDR2 YNFKEQ. This CDR3 is built from 13 residues. The V gene lost 4 bases and the J gene lost 6 bases, with 9 bases spanning the gap. The CDR3 DNA is TGTGCCAGCAGCCTCCCCAGATCCGGGGAGCTGTTTTTT. Its translation is CASSLPRSGELFF.

This sequence joins TRBV6-5 and TRBJ2-7; D ambiguous. This CDR3 has 13 residues. The V gene lost 6 bases and the J gene lost 3 bases, with 12 bases spanning the gap. CDR1 is MNHEY, CDR2 SVGAGI, per germline. For the CDR3, the DNA is TGTGCCAGCAGAACAATTGGTGGCTACGAGCAGTACTTC. Translation: CASRTIGGYEQYF.

The chain has TRBV4-3 and TRBJ2-7, with D perhaps TRBD2 (7 bases). This CDR3 contains 13 residues. The germline V gene encodes CDR1 LGHNA and CDR2 YSLEER. V lost 2 bases and J lost 6, with 11 bases in between. CDR3 loop: CASSQTGRVEQYF. CDR3 coding DNA: TGCGCCAGCAGCCAAACAGGGAGGGTCGAGCAGTACTTC.

The CDR3 coding sequence is TGCGCCAGCAGCCATCGCGACAGGGAATCGGATGGCTACACCTTC. Its translation is CASSHRDRESDGYTF. The chain recombines TRBV4-1 with TRBJ1-2, with 7 bases matching TRBD1. This CDR3 has 15 residues. V lost 3 bases and J lost 6; bases outside the gene matches: 10. Germline V gene lookup returns CDR1 MGHRA and CDR2 YSYEKL.

On this clone itself: One junction end disagrees with the germline gene, perhaps due to a read error. The chain has TRBV5-1 and TRBJ2-6, with D possibly TRBD1 on 6 matching bases. The length of the CDR3 is 15 residues. CDR1 SGHRS and CDR2 YFSETQ come from the germline V gene. The CDR3 nucleotides are TGCGCCAGCAGCCAACAGGGTTCTGGGGCCAACGTGCTGACTTTC. Protein sequence: CASSQQGSGANVLTF.